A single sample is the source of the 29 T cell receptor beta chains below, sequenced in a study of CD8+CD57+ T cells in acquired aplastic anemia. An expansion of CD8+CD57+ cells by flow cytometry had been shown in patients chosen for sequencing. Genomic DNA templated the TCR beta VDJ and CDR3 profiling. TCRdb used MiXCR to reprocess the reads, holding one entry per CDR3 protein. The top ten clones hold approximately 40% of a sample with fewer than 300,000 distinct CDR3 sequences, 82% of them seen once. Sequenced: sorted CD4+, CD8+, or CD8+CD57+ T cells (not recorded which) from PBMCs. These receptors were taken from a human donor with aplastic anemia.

The DNA of the CDR3 is TGCAGTGCTAGAGGGGCTGGGCAGCCCCAGCATTTT. It encodes CSARGAGQPQHF. The chain combines TRBV20-1 with TRBJ1-5; D remains unclear. This CDR3 contains 12 residues. Germline lookup yields CDR1 DFQATT and CDR2 SNEGSKA (reference sequence). V gave up 1 base and J gave up 7 bases, with 8 bases separating them.

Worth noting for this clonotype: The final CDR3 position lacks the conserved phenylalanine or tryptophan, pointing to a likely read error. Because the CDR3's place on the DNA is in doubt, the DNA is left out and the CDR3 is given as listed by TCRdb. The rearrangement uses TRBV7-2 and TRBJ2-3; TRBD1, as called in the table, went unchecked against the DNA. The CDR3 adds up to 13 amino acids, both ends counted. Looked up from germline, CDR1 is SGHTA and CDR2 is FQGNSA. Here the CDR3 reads CASRARGTDTQDH.

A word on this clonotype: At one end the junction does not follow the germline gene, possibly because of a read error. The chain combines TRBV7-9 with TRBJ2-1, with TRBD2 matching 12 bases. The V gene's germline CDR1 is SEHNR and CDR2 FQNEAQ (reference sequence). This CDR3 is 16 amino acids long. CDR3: CASSQEGLAGHNEQFF. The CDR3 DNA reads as TGCGCCAGCAGCCAAGAGGGACTAGCGGGCCACAATGAGCAGTTCTTC.

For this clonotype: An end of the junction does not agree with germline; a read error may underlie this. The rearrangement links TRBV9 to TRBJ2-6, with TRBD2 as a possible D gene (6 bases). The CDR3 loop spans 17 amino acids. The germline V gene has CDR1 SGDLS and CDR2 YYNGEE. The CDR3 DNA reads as TGTGCCAGCACCGTAGGAGCGGGTAACACTGGGGCCAACGTCCTGACTTTC. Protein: CASTVGAGNTGANVLTF.

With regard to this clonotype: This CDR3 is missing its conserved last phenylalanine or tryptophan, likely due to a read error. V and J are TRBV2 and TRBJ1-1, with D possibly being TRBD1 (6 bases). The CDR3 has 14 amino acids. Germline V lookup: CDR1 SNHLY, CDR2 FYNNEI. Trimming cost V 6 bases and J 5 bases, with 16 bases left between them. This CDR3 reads CASRVGGQVTEAFC. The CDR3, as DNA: TGTGCCAGCAGGGTCGGGGGGCAAGTTACTGAAGCTTTCTGT.

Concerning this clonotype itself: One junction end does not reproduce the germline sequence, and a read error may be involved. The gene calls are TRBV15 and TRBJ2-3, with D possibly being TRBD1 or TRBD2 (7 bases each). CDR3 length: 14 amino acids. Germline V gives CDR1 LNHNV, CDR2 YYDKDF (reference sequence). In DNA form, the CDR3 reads TGTGCCACCAGCGGGGACAGCGGGACAGATACCCAGTATTTC. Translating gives CATSGDSGTDTQYF. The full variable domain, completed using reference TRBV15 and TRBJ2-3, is DAMVIQNPRYQVTQFGKPVTLSCSQTLNHNVMYWYQQKSSQAPKLLFHYYDKDFNNEADTPDNFQSRRPNTSFCFLDIRSPGLGDTAMYLCATSGDSGTDTQYFGPGTRLTVL.

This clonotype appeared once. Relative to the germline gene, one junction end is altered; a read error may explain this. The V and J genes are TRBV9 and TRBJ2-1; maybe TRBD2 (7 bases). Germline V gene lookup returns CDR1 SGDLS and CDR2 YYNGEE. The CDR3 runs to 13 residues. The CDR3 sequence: CASSDGGGHEYLF. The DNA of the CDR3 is TGTGCCAGCAGTGATGGGGGGGGCCATGAGTATCTCTTC.

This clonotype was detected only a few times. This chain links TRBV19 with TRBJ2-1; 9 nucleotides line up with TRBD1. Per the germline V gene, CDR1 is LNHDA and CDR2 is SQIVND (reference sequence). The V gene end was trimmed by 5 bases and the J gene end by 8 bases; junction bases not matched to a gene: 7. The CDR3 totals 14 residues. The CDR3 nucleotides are TGTGCCAGTAGTCGACAGGGGGATTTCGATGAGCAGTTCTTC. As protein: CASSRQGDFDEQFF.

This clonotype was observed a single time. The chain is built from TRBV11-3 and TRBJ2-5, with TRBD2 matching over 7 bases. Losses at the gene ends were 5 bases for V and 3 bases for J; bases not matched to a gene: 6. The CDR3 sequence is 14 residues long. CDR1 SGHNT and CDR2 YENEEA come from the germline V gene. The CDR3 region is CASSGVGGEETQYF. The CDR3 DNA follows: TGTGCCAGCAGCGGGGTGGGGGGGGAAGAGACCCAGTACTTC.

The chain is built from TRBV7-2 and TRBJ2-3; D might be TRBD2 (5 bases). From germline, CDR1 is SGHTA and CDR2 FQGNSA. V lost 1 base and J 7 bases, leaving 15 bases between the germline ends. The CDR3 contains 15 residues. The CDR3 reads CASSLVGGPDNTQYF. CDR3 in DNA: TGTGCCAGCAGCTTAGTTGGCGGGCCCGATAATACGCAGTATTTT. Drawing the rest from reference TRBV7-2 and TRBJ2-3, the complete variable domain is GAGVSQSPSNKVTEKGKDVELRCDPISGHTALYWYRQSLGQGLEFLIYFQGNSAPDKSGLPSDRFSAERTGGSVSTLTIQRTQQEDSAVYLCASSLVGGPDNTQYFGPGTRLTVL.

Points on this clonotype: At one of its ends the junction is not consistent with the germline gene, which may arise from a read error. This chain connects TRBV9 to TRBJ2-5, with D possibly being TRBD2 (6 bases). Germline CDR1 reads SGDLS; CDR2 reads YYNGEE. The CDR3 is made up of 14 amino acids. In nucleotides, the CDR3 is TGTGCCAGCGGAGGGGCTGGGGACGTTCAGTCCTTCGACTTC. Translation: CASGGAGDVQSFDF.

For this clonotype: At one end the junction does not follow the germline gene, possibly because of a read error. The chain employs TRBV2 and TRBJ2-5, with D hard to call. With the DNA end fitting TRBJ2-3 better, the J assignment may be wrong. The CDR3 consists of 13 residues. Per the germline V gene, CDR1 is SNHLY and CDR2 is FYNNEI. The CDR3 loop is CASGDESIDTQYF. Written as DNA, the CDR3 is TGTGCCAGCGGTGACGAGTCCATAGATACGCAGTATTTT.

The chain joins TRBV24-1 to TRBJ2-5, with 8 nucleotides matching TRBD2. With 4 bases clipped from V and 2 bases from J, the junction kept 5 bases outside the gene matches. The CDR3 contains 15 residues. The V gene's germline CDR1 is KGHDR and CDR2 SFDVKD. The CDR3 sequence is CATSEKTSVQETQYF. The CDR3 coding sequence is TGTGCCACCAGTGAGAAGACTAGCGTTCAAGAGACCCAGTACTTC.

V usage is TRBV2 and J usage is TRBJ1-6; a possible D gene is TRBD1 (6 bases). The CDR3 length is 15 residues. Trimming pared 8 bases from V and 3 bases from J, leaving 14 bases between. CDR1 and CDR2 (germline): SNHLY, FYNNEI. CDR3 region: CASGDGGGYNSPLHF. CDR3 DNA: TGTGCCAGCGGGGACGGGGGCGGCTATAATTCACCCCTCCACTTT.

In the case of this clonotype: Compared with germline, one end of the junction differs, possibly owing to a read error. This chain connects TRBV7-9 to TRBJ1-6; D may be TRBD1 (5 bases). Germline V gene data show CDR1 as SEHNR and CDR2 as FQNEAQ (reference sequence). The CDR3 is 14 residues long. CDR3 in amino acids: CASSQGKSGARDEF. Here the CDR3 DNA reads TGTGCCAGCAGCCAGGGAAAGAGCGGGGCGCGCGATGAGTTT.

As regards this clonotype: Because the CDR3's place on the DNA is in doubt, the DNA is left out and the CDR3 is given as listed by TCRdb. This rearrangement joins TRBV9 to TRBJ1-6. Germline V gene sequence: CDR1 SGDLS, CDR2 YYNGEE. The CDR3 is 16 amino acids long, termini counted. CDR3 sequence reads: CASSVGSGTQYFALHF.

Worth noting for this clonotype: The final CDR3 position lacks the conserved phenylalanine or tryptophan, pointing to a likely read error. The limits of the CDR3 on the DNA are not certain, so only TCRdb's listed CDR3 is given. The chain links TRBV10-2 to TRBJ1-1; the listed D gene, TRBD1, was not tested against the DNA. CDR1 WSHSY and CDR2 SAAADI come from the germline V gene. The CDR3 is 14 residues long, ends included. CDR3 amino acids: CASSDTREQGEAFC.

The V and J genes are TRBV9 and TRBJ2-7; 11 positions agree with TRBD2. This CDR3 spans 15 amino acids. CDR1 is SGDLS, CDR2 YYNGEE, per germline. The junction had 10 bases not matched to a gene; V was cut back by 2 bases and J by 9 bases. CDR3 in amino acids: CASSVGTSGIDTQYV. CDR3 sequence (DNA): TGTGCCAGCAGCGTCGGGACTAGCGGAATAGATACGCAGTACGTC.

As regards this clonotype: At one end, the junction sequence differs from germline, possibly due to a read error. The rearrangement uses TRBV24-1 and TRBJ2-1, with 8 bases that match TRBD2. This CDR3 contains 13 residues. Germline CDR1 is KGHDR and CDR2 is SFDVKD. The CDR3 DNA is TGTGCCACCAGTCAGGTACTAGCGGCAAGCCTGACCTTC. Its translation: CATSQVLAASLTF.

For the CDR3, the DNA is TGCAGCGCCACCTTAGCAGAAGGCCCCGATACGCAGTATTTT. Amino acids: CSATLAEGPDTQYF. The rearrangement uses TRBV29-1 and TRBJ2-3; D unresolved. Germline lookup yields CDR1 SQVTM and CDR2 ANQGSEA. The CDR3 covers 14 residues. Trimming pared 7 bases from V and 6 bases from J, leaving 20 bases between.

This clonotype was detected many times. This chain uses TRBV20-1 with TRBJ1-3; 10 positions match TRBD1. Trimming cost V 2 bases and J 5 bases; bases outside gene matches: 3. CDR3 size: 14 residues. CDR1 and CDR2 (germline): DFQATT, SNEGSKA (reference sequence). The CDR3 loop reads CSARPTGGRNTIYF. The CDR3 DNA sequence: TGCAGTGCTAGACCGACAGGGGGCCGAAACACCATATATTTT.

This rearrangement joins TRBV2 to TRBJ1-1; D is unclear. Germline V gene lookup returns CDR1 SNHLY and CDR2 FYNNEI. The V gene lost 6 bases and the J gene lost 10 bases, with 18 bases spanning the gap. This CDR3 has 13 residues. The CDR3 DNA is TGTGCCAGCAGCGTAGAGAGGACCGCTGCAGCTTTCTTT. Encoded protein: CASSVERTAAAFF.

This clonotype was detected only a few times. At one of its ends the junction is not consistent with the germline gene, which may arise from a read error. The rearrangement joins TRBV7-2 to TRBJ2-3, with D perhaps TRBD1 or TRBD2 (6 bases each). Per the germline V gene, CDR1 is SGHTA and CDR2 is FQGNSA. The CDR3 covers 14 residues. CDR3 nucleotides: TGTGCCAGCAGCTTGGAGGGGGACGGGCACGTATATGGCTTT. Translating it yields CASSLEGDGHVYGF.

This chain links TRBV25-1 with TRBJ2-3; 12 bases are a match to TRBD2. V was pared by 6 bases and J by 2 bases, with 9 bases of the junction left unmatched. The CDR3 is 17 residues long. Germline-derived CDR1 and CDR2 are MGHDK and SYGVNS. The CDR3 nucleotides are TGTGCCAGCAGCCAGACTAGCGGGAGAAAGGACACAGATACGCAGTATTTT. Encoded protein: CASSQTSGRKDTDTQYF.

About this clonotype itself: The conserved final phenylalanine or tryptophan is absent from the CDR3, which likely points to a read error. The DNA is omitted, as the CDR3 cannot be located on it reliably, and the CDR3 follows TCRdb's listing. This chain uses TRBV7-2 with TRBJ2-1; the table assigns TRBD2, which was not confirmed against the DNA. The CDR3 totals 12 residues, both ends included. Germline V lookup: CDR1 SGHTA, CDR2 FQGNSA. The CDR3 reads CASSQVGGAQLL.

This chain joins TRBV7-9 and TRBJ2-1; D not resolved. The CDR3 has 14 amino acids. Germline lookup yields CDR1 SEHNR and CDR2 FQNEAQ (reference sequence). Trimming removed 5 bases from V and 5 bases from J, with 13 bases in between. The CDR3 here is CASSIPRRNNEQFF. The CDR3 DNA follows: TGTGCCAGCAGCATTCCACGGCGGAACAATGAGCAGTTCTTC.

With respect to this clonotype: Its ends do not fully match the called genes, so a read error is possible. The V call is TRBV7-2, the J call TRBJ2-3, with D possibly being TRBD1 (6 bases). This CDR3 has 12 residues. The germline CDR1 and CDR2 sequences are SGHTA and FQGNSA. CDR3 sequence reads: CASSLAADRQYF. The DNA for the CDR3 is TGTGCCAGCAGCTTAGCGGCAGACAGGCAGTACTTT.

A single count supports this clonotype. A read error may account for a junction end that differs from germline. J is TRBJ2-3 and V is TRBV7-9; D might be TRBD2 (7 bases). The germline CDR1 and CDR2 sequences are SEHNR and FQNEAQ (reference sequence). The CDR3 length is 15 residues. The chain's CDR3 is CASSVGGSGTDKQYF. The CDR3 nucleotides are TGTGCCAGCAGCGTAGGGGGAAGCGGGACGGATAAGCAGTATTTT.

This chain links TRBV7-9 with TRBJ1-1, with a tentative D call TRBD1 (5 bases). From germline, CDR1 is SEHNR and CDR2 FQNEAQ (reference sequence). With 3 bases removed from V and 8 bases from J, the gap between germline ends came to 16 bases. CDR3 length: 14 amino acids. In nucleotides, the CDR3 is TGTGCCAGCAGCTTTGGAAAAAGGGAGGGGGAAGCTTTCTTT. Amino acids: CASSFGKREGEAFF. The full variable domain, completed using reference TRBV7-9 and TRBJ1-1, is DTGVSQNPRHKITKRGQNVTFRCDPISEHNRLYWYRQTLGQGPEFLTYFQNEAQLEKSRLLSDRFSAERPKGSFSTLEIQRTEQGDSAMYLCASSFGKREGEAFFGQGTRLTVV.